The T cell receptor beta chain described here comes from a study of blood T cell repertoires in COVID-19. Turning to the study itself: From the United States, Italy and Spain came samples of acute and convalescent COVID-19.

This CDR3 is 13 amino acids long. Trimming at V came to 2 bases and at J to 6 bases, leaving 3 bases not matched to a gene. Germline-derived CDR1 and CDR2 are MDHEN and SYDVKM. The authors' processing: From reference gene primer amplification, estimates of nucleated cell counts were derived. Measured with immunoSEQ multiplex PCR; TCRdb has only the in-frame clones, and not every one. V, J and clone size were drawn from that table, and D and trimming were deduced from the DNA. The repertoire includes roughly 240,000 clones, approximately 85% of them detected once, and about 5.1% sits in the top ten. Sequencing was carried out using peripheral blood. This sequence was found in a man between 45 and 60 years old with COVID-19, enrolled during active disease. This chain connects TRBV28 to TRBJ1-2, with 7 bases aligning to TRBD1. The CDR3 sequence is CASSLDRVHGYTF. For the CDR3, the DNA is TGTGCCAGCAGTTTAGACAGGGTCCATGGCTACACCTTC.